This is a list of T cell receptor beta chains from one sample in a study of T-cell reconstitution after alpha-beta-depleted transplantation in children. TCRdb ran MiXCR on the PCR reads and lists one entry per CDR3 protein. The data hold 500,000 to 600,000 distinct CDR3 sequences, with roughly 27% observed a single time. This sample comprised PBMCs, obtained before TCRalphabeta/CD19-depleted stem cell transplant. The receptors derive from a boy less than two years old with Wiskott-Aldrich syndrome, due to receive a stem cell transplant. Both conserved end residues are part of each CDR3. Fields, in order: J gene, V gene, CDR3 protein.

>TRBJ2-7|TRBV12-3/TRBV12-4
CASSTSRYEQYF
>TRBJ1-1|TRBV5-1
CASSLSRGRAEAFF
>TRBJ2-1|TRBV6-2/TRBV6-3
CASRPSASYNEQFF
>TRBJ2-7|TRBV20-1
CSARDRHSYEQYF
>TRBJ2-1|TRBV28
CASTAPLLSSYNEQFF
>TRBJ2-1|TRBV5-1
CASSLSDREQFF
>TRBJ2-7|TRBV20-1
CSAGTGTSGKGGYYEQYF
>TRBJ2-1|TRBV5-1
CASSSWTGIDNEQFF
>TRBJ2-1|TRBV15
CATSRVAGLYNEQFF
>TRBJ2-2|TRBV13
CASSFRTFTGELFF
>TRBJ2-4|TRBV12-3/TRBV12-4
CASSLAGKAVISKNIQYF
>TRBJ2-2|TRBV24-1
CATSDPGLARTGELFF
>TRBJ2-1|TRBV20-1
CSARDFTGGAYNEQFF
>TRBJ1-1|TRBV20-1
CSARTSEAFF
>TRBJ1-4|TRBV20-1
CSAPPGAGDEKLFF
>TRBJ2-1|TRBV20-1
CSARDRVSYNEQFF
>TRBJ1-2|TRBV15
CATSRGSARGSYTF
>TRBJ1-5|TRBV19
CASTKTGNSNQPQHF
>TRBJ2-1|TRBV14
CASSQVGLAIYNEQFF
>TRBJ2-7|TRBV11-2
CASSLSVIFDEQYF
>TRBJ2-7|TRBV29-1
CSVAQGGYEQYF
>TRBJ2-1|TRBV19
CASSPRMNPSSYNEQFF
>TRBJ2-3|TRBV29-1
CSVGSPQTDTQYF
>TRBJ2-1|TRBV20-1
CSAHGTYNEQFF
>TRBJ2-5|TRBV6-1
CASSSSGVVQTQYF
>TRBJ2-5|TRBV18
CASSPRGTQETQYF
>TRBJ2-5|TRBV5-1
CASSLSTAGMQETQYF
>TRBJ2-1|TRBV12-3/TRBV12-4
CASSLGLAGPSYNEQFF
>TRBJ2-1|TRBV9
CASSVGMGGLAGDNEQFF
>TRBJ2-7|TRBV27
CASSCGQGSYEQYF
>TRBJ1-1|TRBV6-4
CASSDGGSNTEAFF
>TRBJ2-1|TRBV5-1
CASSSALGLSSYNEQFF
>TRBJ2-2|TRBV7-2
CASSFSFGVPGELFF
>TRBJ1-5|TRBV19
CASSPYNQPQHF
>TRBJ2-1|TRBV5-1
CASSLVAGGQGEQFF
>TRBJ2-1|TRBV5-6
CASSLAASFSYNEQFF
>TRBJ2-1|TRBV28
CASSIGMPYNEHFF
>TRBJ2-5|TRBV5-1
CASSSTGTGEETQYF
>TRBJ2-2|TRBV12-3/TRBV12-4
CASSLSQELWTGELFF
>TRBJ2-1|TRBV4-1
CASSQVRTASSYTEQFF
>TRBJ2-2|TRBV7-3
CASSPGDGRLAFTGELFF
>TRBJ2-7|TRBV7-2
CASSLGISGLFYEQYF
>TRBJ2-6|TRBV9
CASSVGTSGRLNSGANVLTF
>TRBJ2-5|TRBV5-5
CASSLGGLVETQYF
>TRBJ1-1|TRBV10-3
CAIRGALNTEAFF
>TRBJ2-7|TRBV10-2
CASQEGLAGVMAYEQYF
>TRBJ2-1|TRBV5-1
CASSLFWDTDNEQFF
>TRBJ2-1|TRBV2
CASSEVYNEQFF
>TRBJ2-5|TRBV5-5
CASSLVLGGTQYF
>TRBJ2-1|TRBV9
CASSPRLAGDHEQFF
>TRBJ2-7|TRBV12-3/TRBV12-4
CASSLSLAGAEQYF
>TRBJ2-1|TRBV2
CASRRSGRSGTYNEQFF
>TRBJ2-1|TRBV20-1
CSAGILVSSYNQQFF
>TRBJ2-7|TRBV20-1
CSASLLDRSYEQYF